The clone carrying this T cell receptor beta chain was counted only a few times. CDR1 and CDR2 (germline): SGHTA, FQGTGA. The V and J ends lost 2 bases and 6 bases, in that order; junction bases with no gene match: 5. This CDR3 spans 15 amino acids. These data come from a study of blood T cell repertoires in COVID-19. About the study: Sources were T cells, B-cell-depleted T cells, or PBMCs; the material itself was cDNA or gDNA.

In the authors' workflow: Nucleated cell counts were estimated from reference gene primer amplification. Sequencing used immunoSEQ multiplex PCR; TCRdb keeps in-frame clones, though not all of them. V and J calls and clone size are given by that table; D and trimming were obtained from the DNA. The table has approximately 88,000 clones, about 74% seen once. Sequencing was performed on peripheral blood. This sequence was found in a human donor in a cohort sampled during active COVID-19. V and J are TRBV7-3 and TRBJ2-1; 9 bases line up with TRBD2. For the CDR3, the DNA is TGTGCCAGCAGCTTAGTAGCGGGAGTTCTCAATGAGCAGTTCTTC. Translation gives CASSLVAGVLNEQFF.